This T cell receptor beta chain was documented in a study of T cell responses to AZD1222 COVID-19 vaccine. Study-wide findings and caveats: Dominant at 160-218 and 743-854, vaccine-associated CD4 TCRs also spanned spike. Repertoires were sampled only after the peak T cell response. Seropositive at baseline were only a handful of AZD1222 recipients.

This CDR3 comprises 14 residues. CDR1 SEHNR and CDR2 FQNEAQ come from the germline V gene (reference sequence). The V end lost 2 bases, the J end lost 8 bases, and 15 bases lay between the germline ends. On this clone: Antigen: not known.

This table comes from immunoSEQ multiplex PCR, and its TCRdb copy is limited to in-frame clones, with some not included. This table holds roughly 100,000 clones, almost 90% found once. The chain is built from TRBV7-9 and TRBJ1-2; the D gene is possibly TRBD1 (5 bases). Sequences were derived from peripheral blood, sampled on day 0 of AZD1222 vaccination. The TCR originated in an adult in good health. The CDR3 loop reads CASSLIREVWGYTF. CDR3 coding DNA: TGTGCCAGCAGCTTAATCAGGGAAGTCTGGGGCTACACCTTC.